These 9 T cell receptor beta chains share one sample of origin, sequenced in a study of neoadjuvant anti-PD-1 for oral cavity cancer. TCRdb's copy holds only in-frame clones and misses some; the assay was immunoSEQ multiplex PCR. The data hold 15,000 to 20,000 clones, with about 61% observed a single time. The material was PBMCs, obtained before nivolumab (anti-PD-1) treatment. These receptor sequences come from a person between 35 and 79 years old with oral cavity squamous cell carcinoma.

The chain uses TRBV10-3 and TRBJ2-3; a weak D match, TRBD2 (5 bases). This CDR3 is 13 amino acids long. Germline CDR1 and CDR2: ENHRY and SYGVKD. The V gene lost 7 bases and the J gene lost 2 bases, with 10 bases spanning the gap. CDR3 sequence: CAIKPADTDTQYF. The CDR3 coding sequence is TGTGCCATCAAACCAGCGGACACAGATACGCAGTATTTT.

The rearrangement joins TRBV10-3 to TRBJ2-3; 10 nucleotides agree with TRBD2. The germline CDR1 and CDR2 sequences are ENHRY and SYGVKD. Trimming took 5 bases from V and 2 from J; bases not matched to a gene: 7. The CDR3 extends over 16 amino acids. In DNA form, the CDR3 reads TGTGCCATCAGTTCAACTCTAGCGGGGGCCACAGATACGCAGTATTTT. Translation: CAISSTLAGATDTQYF.

V usage is TRBV5-1 and J usage is TRBJ1-1; TRBD1 might be the D (6 bases). Trimming stripped 3 bases from V and 0 bases from J, with 12 bases between. CDR3 length: 15 amino acids. Germline V gene lookup returns CDR1 SGHRS and CDR2 YFSETQ. CDR3 in amino acids: CASSSQGMLNTEAFF. The CDR3 DNA reads as TGCGCCAGCAGCTCGCAGGGGATGCTGAACACTGAAGCTTTCTTT. The entire variable domain, with the rest obtained from reference TRBV5-1 and TRBJ1-1, is as follows: KAGVTQTPRYLIKTRGQQVTLSCSPISGHRSVSWYQQTPGQGLQFLFEYFSETQRNKGNFPGRFSGRQFSNSRSEMNVSTLELGDSALYLCASSSQGMLNTEAFFGQGTRLTVV.

The chain carries TRBV11-2 and TRBJ2-7; 10 bases map to TRBD2. This CDR3 comprises 15 residues. V was clipped by 5 bases and J by 4 bases; unmatched bases: 8. The V gene's germline CDR1 is SGHAT and CDR2 FQNNGV. The CDR3: CASSLSSGSDYEQYF. The CDR3 DNA sequence: TGTGCCAGCAGCCTTTCTAGCGGGAGTGATTACGAGCAGTACTTC.

The rearrangement joins TRBV6-1 to TRBJ1-5, with 7 positions matching TRBD1. This CDR3 has 14 residues. The V gene end was trimmed by 7 bases and the J gene end by 3 bases; junction bases not matched to a gene: 6. Germline V lookup: CDR1 MNHNS, CDR2 SASEGT. The CDR3 region is CASTPQGSNQPQHF. In nucleotides, the CDR3 is TGTGCCAGCACCCCACAGGGGTCCAATCAGCCCCAGCATTTT.

The V call is TRBV5-1, the J call TRBJ2-1; 8 positions match TRBD2. V was pared by 5 bases and J by 4 bases, with 8 bases of the junction left unmatched. The CDR3 is 15 amino acids. CDR1 SGHRS and CDR2 YFSETQ come from the germline V gene. Here the CDR3 reads CASRSGLVSYNEQFF. CDR3 DNA sequence: TGCGCCAGCAGATCGGGACTAGTTAGTTACAATGAGCAGTTCTTC. Looking up the rest from reference TRBV5-1 and TRBJ2-1 gives the full variable domain: KAGVTQTPRYLIKTRGQQVTLSCSPISGHRSVSWYQQTPGQGLQFLFEYFSETQRNKGNFPGRFSGRQFSNSRSEMNVSTLELGDSALYLCASRSGLVSYNEQFFGPGTRLTVL.

The J gene is TRBJ1-4, the V gene TRBV28; D unresolved. Deletions cut 7 bases from V and 8 bases from J, with 11 bases between. CDR1 MDHEN and CDR2 SYDVKM come from the germline V gene. The CDR3 contains 12 residues. CDR3 in amino acids: CASKDPTEKLFF. CDR3 DNA sequence: TGTGCCAGCAAAGATCCGACAGAAAAACTGTTTTTT.

The chain couples TRBV10-2 to TRBJ2-7; the match to TRBD1 covers 9 bases. Per germline, CDR1 WSHSY and CDR2 SAAADI. The J segment lost 4 bases and the V segment lost 6 bases, leaving 7 bases of the junction unmatched. The CDR3 runs to 14 residues. Written as DNA, the CDR3 is TGCGCCAGCAGACCAGGACAGGGGACTTACGAGCAGTACTTC. As protein: CASRPGQGTYEQYF.

The CDR3 loop reads CASSLASGPGTDTQYF. CDR3 bases: TGTGCCAGCAGCTTAGCTTCGGGCCCAGGGACAGATACGCAGTATTTT. V usage is TRBV7-8 and J usage is TRBJ2-3; perhaps TRBD1 as D (5 bases). The ends were cut back, 0 bases at V and 3 bases at J, with 13 bases in the middle. Germline assignment: CDR1 SGHVS and CDR2 FQNEAQ. This CDR3 spans 16 amino acids.